This is a list of T cell receptor beta chains from one sample in a study of T-cell reconstitution after alpha-beta-depleted transplantation in children. TCRdb reprocessed the PCR reads via MiXCR and lists one record per CDR3 protein. The repertoire holds under 20,000 distinct CDR3 sequences, with about an eighth as singletons. Sequencing was performed on PBMCs, mostly from graft donor cells, taken 60 days after TCRalphabeta/CD19-depleted stem cell transplant. These receptor sequences come from a female patient aged 2-15 years who had a stem cell transplant for congenital amegakaryocytic thrombocytopenia, so the T cells may come from the graft donor. CDR3s include the opening cysteine and the closing phenylalanine or tryptophan. A D gene is named only where the DNA matches it firmly. The size of a clone is reported for some rows only, either as once, few or many, or as a class for expanded clones.

v_gene	d_gene	j_gene	abundance	CDR3nt	CDR3aa
TRBV7-6	-	TRBJ2-5	many	TGTGCCAGCAGCTTAATGGAGTCTCGGGAGACCCAGTACTTC	CASSLMESRETQYF
TRBV19	-	TRBJ2-1	many	TGTGCCAGTAGTAAGCCACCTAGTCGCGTCTTCAATGAGCAGTTCTTC	CASSKPPSRVFNEQFF
TRBV20-1	-	TRBJ2-1	once	TGCAGTGCTAGAGAGCTTAGGGCATACAATGAGCAGTTCTTC	CSARELRAYNEQFF
TRBV20-1	TRBD1	TRBJ2-7	many	TGCAGTGCTAGGGCGCAGGGGGACTCCTACGAGCAGTACTTC	CSARAQGDSYEQYF
TRBV20-1	-	TRBJ2-4	many	TGCAGTGCTCGGGTGTTACGGGCCAAAAACATTCAGTACTTC	CSARVLRAKNIQYF
TRBV7-7	TRBD2	TRBJ2-1	many	TGTGCCAGCAGCTTGGGGCCCCCATTGGGGGGGGGTAATGAGCAGTTCTTC	CASSLGPPLGGGNEQFF
TRBV20-1	-	TRBJ1-2	many	TGCAGTGCTAGCCATGCTCAGGGACGGACGATCAACACCTTC	CSASHAQGRTINTF
TRBV7-6	TRBD2	TRBJ2-3	-	TGTGCCAGCAGCTTAGATGCGGGAGTGACAACAGATACGCAGTATTTT	CASSLDAGVTTDTQYF
TRBV2	-	TRBJ2-7	many	TGTGCCAGCACGGGGGATCTCGGCTACGAGCAGTACTTC	CASTGDLGYEQYF
TRBV3-1	TRBD2	TRBJ2-7	-	TGTGCCTCCTGCCTTGGACTAGCGGGGACCTACGAGCAGTACTTC	CASCLGLAGTYEQYF
TRBV18	-	TRBJ2-3	many	TGTGCCAGCTCACCATCCTTCCCTAGCACAGATACGCAGTATTTT	CASSPSFPSTDTQYF